This is a list of T cell receptor beta chains from one sample in a study of T cell responses to AZD1222 COVID-19 vaccine. Method: immunoSEQ multiplex PCR; TCRdb's copy keeps in-frame clones and lacks some. The data hold approximately 180,000 clones, with roughly nine tenths observed a single time. Sequencing used peripheral blood, obtained on day 0 of AZD1222 vaccination. These receptors were taken from an adult in good health. CDR3s include the opening cysteine and the closing phenylalanine or tryptophan. Fields, in order: V gene, J gene, clone size, D gene, CDR3 protein, CDR3 DNA. The D gene is left open where the match is weak. The size entry is marked missing in some rows and otherwise reads once, few, many or a size class.

v_gene: TRBV29-1
j_gene: TRBJ2-1
abundance: .
d_gene: .
CDR3aa: CSVEEFPRRSGTYNEQFF
CDR3nt: TGCAGCGTTGAAGAATTCCCTCGGCGTTCTGGAACCTACAATGAGCAGTTCTTC

v_gene: TRBV28
j_gene: TRBJ2-7
abundance: .
d_gene: TRBD2
CDR3aa: CASSPGTSGRNEQYF
CDR3nt: TGTGCCAGCAGCCCCGGGACTAGCGGGAGGAACGAGCAGTACTTC

v_gene: TRBV3-1/TRBV3-2
j_gene: TRBJ1-1
abundance: .
d_gene: TRBD1
CDR3aa: CASSRGQGTEAFF
CDR3nt: TGTGCCAGCAGCCGCGGACAGGGCACTGAAGCTTTCTTT

v_gene: TRBV5-1
j_gene: TRBJ2-3
abundance: .
d_gene: .
CDR3aa: CASRGGRGSTDTQYF
CDR3nt: TGCGCCAGCAGGGGGGGGCGCGGTAGCACAGATACGCAGTATTTT

v_gene: TRBV4-2
j_gene: TRBJ1-1
abundance: .
d_gene: .
CDR3aa: CASSQDSEGKAFF
CDR3nt: TGTGCCAGCAGCCAAGACTCTGAGGGGAAAGCTTTCTTT

v_gene: TRBV29-1
j_gene: TRBJ2-1
abundance: few
d_gene: TRBD2
CDR3aa: CSVVREFGEQFF
CDR3nt: TGCAGCGTTGTGCGGGAGTTCGGTGAGCAGTTCTTC

v_gene: TRBV9
j_gene: TRBJ2-1
abundance: .
d_gene: TRBD2
CDR3aa: CASSPYSGLAGAKEQFF
CDR3nt: TGTGCCAGCAGCCCCTACTCAGGACTAGCGGGAGCCAAGGAGCAGTTCTTC

v_gene: TRBV15
j_gene: TRBJ2-3
abundance: .
d_gene: .
CDR3aa: CATSRRNTQYF
CDR3nt: TGTGCCACCAGTAGGAGAAATACGCAGTATTTT

v_gene: TRBV10-3
j_gene: TRBJ2-1
abundance: once
d_gene: .
CDR3aa: CAIKSRSDRNEQFF
CDR3nt: TGTGCCATCAAATCGAGGAGTGATAGGAATGAGCAGTTCTTC

v_gene: TRBV2
j_gene: TRBJ1-1
abundance: .
d_gene: TRBD1
CDR3aa: CASSEGPLRGSGTEAFF
CDR3nt: TGTGCCAGCAGTGAAGGTCCCCTCAGGGGGTCTGGGACTGAAGCTTTCTTT

v_gene: TRBV30
j_gene: TRBJ1-1
abundance: .
d_gene: .
CDR3aa: CAWSVLGFLPTKNTEAFF
CDR3nt: TGTGCCTGGAGTGTCCTCGGTTTCCTGCCGACGAAGAACACTGAAGCTTTCTTT

v_gene: TRBV2
j_gene: TRBJ2-1
abundance: once
d_gene: TRBD2
CDR3aa: CASSESGTSGKKFF
CDR3nt: TGTGCCAGCAGTGAATCCGGGACTAGCGGGAAGAAGTTCTTC

v_gene: TRBV30
j_gene: TRBJ1-2
abundance: .
d_gene: .
CDR3aa: CAWSQGFYGYTF
CDR3nt: TGTGCCTGGAGTCAGGGGTTCTATGGCTACACCTTC

v_gene: TRBV6-5
j_gene: TRBJ2-5
abundance: .
d_gene: .
CDR3aa: CASSYSGTRGGETQYF
CDR3nt: TGTGCCAGCAGTTACTCGGGGACTAGAGGGGGCGAGACCCAGTACTTC

v_gene: TRBV3-1/TRBV3-2
j_gene: TRBJ1-5
abundance: .
d_gene: .
CDR3aa: CASSPKIQVNQPQHF
CDR3nt: TGTGCCAGCAGCCCAAAAATACAGGTCAATCAGCCCCAGCATTTT

v_gene: TRBV23-1
j_gene: TRBJ2-7
abundance: once
d_gene: TRBD1
CDR3aa: CASSQSRGGGYEQYF
CDR3nt: TGCGCCAGCAGTCAATCGCGAGGGGGCGGGTACGAGCAGTACTTC

v_gene: TRBV5-6
j_gene: TRBJ2-1
abundance: once
d_gene: .
CDR3aa: CASSLSLDNEQFF
CDR3nt: TGTGCCAGCAGCTTGTCCCTAGACAATGAGCAGTTCTTC

v_gene: TRBV27
j_gene: TRBJ2-1
abundance: .
d_gene: .
CDR3aa: CASSQPLARGADNEQFF
CDR3nt: TGTGCCAGCAGTCAACCCCTGGCTCGCGGAGCAGACAATGAGCAGTTCTTC

v_gene: TRBV11-3
j_gene: TRBJ2-1
abundance: .
d_gene: .
CDR3aa: CASGTGDEQFF
CDR3nt: TGTGCCAGCGGCACGGGGGATGAGCAGTTCTTC

v_gene: TRBV19
j_gene: TRBJ1-5
abundance: few
d_gene: .
CDR3aa: CASSIDLTRAQHF
CDR3nt: TGTGCCAGTAGTATAGATCTGACAAGGGCCCAGCATTTT

v_gene: TRBV19
j_gene: TRBJ2-1
abundance: .
d_gene: TRBD2
CDR3aa: CASSVLALSSYNEQFF
CDR3nt: TGTGCCAGTAGTGTACTAGCGCTAAGCTCCTACAATGAGCAGTTCTTC

v_gene: TRBV6-5
j_gene: TRBJ1-4
abundance: .
d_gene: .
CDR3aa: CASSYSMWGTEKLFF
CDR3nt: TGTGCCAGCAGTTACTCGATGTGGGGTACTGAAAAACTGTTTTTT

v_gene: TRBV11-3
j_gene: TRBJ2-7
abundance: few
d_gene: .
CDR3aa: CAGNGRTPTYEQYF
CDR3nt: TGTGCCGGAAACGGACGGACACCCACCTACGAGCAGTACTTC

v_gene: TRBV4-2
j_gene: TRBJ2-7
abundance: .
d_gene: TRBD1
CDR3aa: CASSPRTGQGEQYF
CDR3nt: TGTGCCAGCAGCCCAAGGACAGGGCAGGGCGAGCAGTACTTC

v_gene: TRBV6-4
j_gene: TRBJ2-1
abundance: .
d_gene: TRBD2
CDR3aa: CASSELAGTWNEQFF
CDR3nt: TGTGCCAGCAGTGAACTAGCGGGAACATGGAATGAGCAGTTCTTC

v_gene: TRBV3-1/TRBV3-2
j_gene: TRBJ2-7
abundance: once
d_gene: TRBD2
CDR3aa: CASSRTSEGEQYF
CDR3nt: TGTGCCAGCAGTCGAACTAGCGAGGGGGAGCAGTACTTC

v_gene: TRBV5-1
j_gene: TRBJ2-1
abundance: .
d_gene: TRBD2
CDR3aa: CASSLRPSSGTSGRNEQFF
CDR3nt: TGCGCCAGCAGCCTCCGACCATCATCCGGGACTAGCGGGAGGAATGAGCAGTTCTTC

v_gene: TRBV12-3/TRBV12-4
j_gene: TRBJ1-2
abundance: .
d_gene: TRBD1
CDR3aa: CASSRDRGYGYTF
CDR3nt: TGTGCCAGCAGTCGGGACAGGGGCTATGGCTACACCTTC

v_gene: TRBV6-4
j_gene: TRBJ1-5
abundance: once
d_gene: .
CDR3aa: CASSATGAGQPQHF
CDR3nt: TGTGCCAGCAGTGCCACGGGGGCGGGCCAGCCCCAGCATTTT

v_gene: TRBV30
j_gene: TRBJ2-5
abundance: .
d_gene: .
CDR3aa: CAWSGGRETQYF
CDR3nt: TGTGCCTGGAGTGGTGGGAGAGAGACCCAGTACTTC

v_gene: TRBV19
j_gene: TRBJ2-7
abundance: .
d_gene: TRBD1
CDR3aa: CASSLTGAYEQYF
CDR3nt: TGTGCCAGTAGTTTGACAGGGGCCTACGAGCAGTACTTC

v_gene: TRBV19
j_gene: TRBJ2-7
abundance: .
d_gene: TRBD1
CDR3aa: CASKGTGSYEQYF
CDR3nt: TGTGCCAGTAAGGGGACAGGGTCCTACGAGCAGTACTTC

v_gene: TRBV6-6
j_gene: TRBJ2-2
abundance: .
d_gene: .
CDR3aa: CASIGVSNTGELFF
CDR3nt: TGTGCCAGCATAGGGGTATCGAACACCGGGGAGCTGTTTTTT

v_gene: TRBV5-4
j_gene: TRBJ1-2
abundance: .
d_gene: .
CDR3aa: CASSLNRGYGYTF
CDR3nt: TGTGCCAGCAGCTTGAATCGGGGCTATGGCTACACCTTC

v_gene: TRBV6-5
j_gene: TRBJ2-1
abundance: .
d_gene: .
CDR3aa: CASSQVSEQFF
CDR3nt: TGTGCCAGCAGTCAGGTTAGTGAGCAGTTCTTC

v_gene: TRBV11-2
j_gene: TRBJ2-3
abundance: .
d_gene: .
CDR3aa: CASSGAPGGNTQYF
CDR3nt: TGTGCCAGCTCCGGGGCACCTGGAGGAAATACGCAGTATTTT

v_gene: TRBV5-1
j_gene: TRBJ2-1
abundance: .
d_gene: TRBD1
CDR3aa: CASSSQDRGLYNEQFF
CDR3nt: TGCGCCAGCAGCTCTCAGGACAGGGGGCTGTACAATGAGCAGTTCTTC

v_gene: TRBV5-1
j_gene: TRBJ1-3
abundance: .
d_gene: .
CDR3aa: CASSLDGHSGNTIYF
CDR3nt: TGCGCCAGCAGCTTGGATGGTCACTCTGGAAACACCATATATTTT

v_gene: TRBV5-1
j_gene: TRBJ2-5
abundance: .
d_gene: TRBD2
CDR3aa: CASSPGLARQETQYF
CDR3nt: TGCGCCAGCAGCCCCGGACTAGCGCGACAAGAGACCCAGTACTTC

v_gene: TRBV2
j_gene: TRBJ1-2
abundance: .
d_gene: .
CDR3aa: CASKDSNYGYTF
CDR3nt: TGTGCCAGCAAGGACAGTAACTATGGCTACACCTTC

v_gene: TRBV28
j_gene: TRBJ2-1
abundance: .
d_gene: TRBD2
CDR3aa: CASTTSGSHNEQFF
CDR3nt: TGTGCCAGCACTACTAGCGGGAGTCACAATGAGCAGTTCTTC

v_gene: TRBV3-1/TRBV3-2
j_gene: TRBJ1-1
abundance: .
d_gene: .
CDR3aa: CASSQDRTGHYTEAFF
CDR3nt: TGTGCCAGCAGCCAAGATCGAACAGGGCACTACACTGAAGCTTTCTTT

v_gene: TRBV12-5
j_gene: TRBJ1-2
abundance: .
d_gene: TRBD1
CDR3aa: CASGLRGGTGDGYTF
CDR3nt: TGTGCTAGTGGTCTACGGGGGGGGACAGGGGATGGCTACACCTTC

v_gene: TRBV5-8
j_gene: TRBJ2-3
abundance: .
d_gene: .
CDR3aa: CASNLGDRISTDTQYF
CDR3nt: TGTGCCAGCAACTTGGGCGACAGAATTAGCACAGATACGCAGTATTTT